These 24 T cell receptor beta chains share one sample of origin, sequenced in a study of CD8 T cells in Susac syndrome. RNA was extracted with the RNeasy kit, and a quantity of about 0.45 to 1 ug was reverse transcribed using random hexamers. A single record per CDR3 protein comes from TCRdb applying MiXCR to the immunoSEQ multiplex PCR reads. The repertoire has tens of thousands of distinct CDR3 sequences, just over 90% of them found once; the top ten carry around 0.48%. The sample was CD4+ T cells from PBMCs. These receptors originate from a human donor with Susac syndrome.

The rearrangement joins TRBV7-2 to TRBJ2-1; D call uncertain. Trimming removed 0 bases from V and 10 bases from J, with 25 bases in between. Germline CDR1 reads SGHTA; CDR2 reads FQGNSA. This CDR3 comprises 18 residues. The CDR3 here is CASSLATDGALGYWEQFF. The CDR3 DNA reads as TGTGCCAGCAGCTTAGCAACCGACGGAGCCCTCGGTTACTGGGAGCAGTTCTTC.

This chain joins TRBV30 and TRBJ1-5; D gene unclear. This CDR3 has 13 amino acids. Per germline, CDR1 GTSNPN and CDR2 SVGIG (reference sequence). V shed 4 bases and J shed 3 bases, with 10 bases lying between them. The CDR3 here is CAWNKQYNQPQHF. For the CDR3, the DNA is TGTGCCTGGAATAAGCAATACAATCAGCCCCAGCATTTT.

The CDR3 loop is CASRTGTPIQYEQFF. CDR3 DNA sequence: TGTGCCAGCAGGACCGGGACACCTATACAGTATGAGCAGTTCTTC. The rearrangement links TRBV6-6 to TRBJ2-1; maybe TRBD1 (6 bases). The CDR3 length is 15 residues. The V end was cut by 6 bases, the J end by 8 bases, with 20 bases between. Germline CDR1 MNHNY, CDR2 SVGAGI (reference sequence).

The chain joins TRBV14 to TRBJ2-7; D gene unclear. V shed 1 base and J shed 4 bases, with 8 bases lying between them. The germline V gene has CDR1 SGHDN and CDR2 FVKESK. This CDR3 is 13 amino acids long. CDR3 amino acids: CASSQGPAYEQYF. CDR3 DNA: TGTGCCAGCAGCCAAGGGCCGGCATACGAGCAGTACTTC.

The rearrangement joins TRBV28 to TRBJ1-4; D gene ambiguous. From germline, CDR1 is MDHEN and CDR2 SYDVKM. V was cut by 6 bases and J by 12 bases, with 11 bases left in between. The CDR3 sequence is 11 residues long. CDR3: CASSALEELFF. The CDR3 DNA is TGTGCCAGCAGCGCACTTGAGGAACTGTTTTTT.

This rearrangement joins TRBV7-9 to TRBJ2-1; no clear D gene. Germline loops: CDR1 SEHNR, CDR2 FQNEAQ (reference sequence). Trimming shortened V by 4 bases and J by 0 bases, and 19 bases separated the two germline ends. This CDR3 is built from 18 residues. CDR3 amino acids: CASSSIGFSAGSYNEQFF. Here the CDR3 DNA reads TGTGCCAGCAGCTCAATAGGGTTCAGCGCCGGCTCCTACAATGAGCAGTTCTTC.

V is TRBV2 and J is TRBJ2-7; D possibly corresponds to TRBD2 (5 bases). CDR3 size: 16 residues. V dropped 7 bases and J dropped 3 bases, with 22 bases sitting between them. Germline V gene data show CDR1 as SNHLY and CDR2 as FYNNEI. In DNA form, the CDR3 reads TGTGCCAGCATCCCGGAGGAGCTAGCCTTACTCTACGAGCAGTACTTC. It codes for CASIPEELALLYEQYF.

This rearrangement joins TRBV5-1 to TRBJ1-1, with D hard to call. V dropped 2 bases and J dropped 2 bases, with 7 bases sitting between them. From germline, CDR1 is SGHRS and CDR2 YFSETQ. The CDR3 length is 13 residues. The CDR3 sequence is CASSFTPNTEAFF. For the CDR3, the DNA is TGCGCCAGCAGCTTCACACCAAACACTGAAGCTTTCTTT.

This clonotype appeared once. The chain is built from TRBV29-1 and TRBJ2-5; 8 bases align to TRBD1. CDR1 is SQVTM and CDR2 is ANQGSEA in the germline V gene. With V trimmed by 6 bases and J by 4 bases, 13 bases remained unmatched. The CDR3 sequence is 15 residues long. In nucleotides, the CDR3 is TGCAGCGTAGATACCGGACAGGGTAAAGGAGAGACCCAGTACTTC. It specifies CSVDTGQGKGETQYF.

The chain carries TRBV7-2 and TRBJ2-7; TRBD2 is a possible D gene (7 bases). This CDR3 comprises 12 residues. The germline V gene has CDR1 SGHTA and CDR2 FQGNSA. V gave up 3 bases and J gave up 9 bases, with 12 bases separating them. The CDR3 protein is CASSFGGQGQYF. The CDR3 nucleotides read TGTGCCAGCAGCTTCGGGGGGCAGGGGCAGTACTTC. The entire variable domain, with the rest obtained from reference TRBV7-2 and TRBJ2-7, is as follows: GAGVSQSPSNKVTEKGKDVELRCDPISGHTALYWYRQSLGQGLEFLIYFQGNSAPDKSGLPSDRFSAERTGGSVSTLTIQRTQQEDSAVYLCASSFGGQGQYFGPGTRLTVT.

The gene calls are TRBV12-5 and TRBJ2-3; 8 bases match TRBD1. Germline V gene data show CDR1 as LGHNT and CDR2 as FRNRAP. The V and J ends lost 5 bases and 1 base, in that order; junction bases with no gene match: 14. The CDR3 runs to 18 residues. The chain's CDR3 is CASGPSGQAVSGTDTQYF. The CDR3 nucleotides are TGTGCTAGTGGTCCCTCGGGACAGGCAGTTAGCGGCACAGATACGCAGTATTTT.

The sample holds one count of this clonotype. CDR3 region: CASSLDTRSTDTQYF. The DNA for the CDR3 is TGTGCCAGTAGCCTTGACACTAGGAGCACAGATACGCAGTATTTT. The V call is TRBV19, the J call TRBJ2-3; D possibly corresponds to TRBD2 (5 bases). The V and J ends lost 6 bases and 0 bases respectively, with 13 bases between them. The CDR3 extends over 15 amino acids. Germline V CDR1 and CDR2: LNHDA, SQIVND (reference sequence).

This chain links TRBV19 with TRBJ1-1; D ambiguous. The CDR3 spans 15 residues. The germline V gene encodes CDR1 LNHDA and CDR2 SQIVND (reference sequence). The V end was cut by 8 bases, the J end by 0 bases, with 16 bases between. The DNA for the CDR3 is TGTGCCAGTTCGGACTGGCAGAGCATGAACACTGAAGCTTTCTTT. Encoded protein: CASSDWQSMNTEAFF.

The V call is TRBV20-1, the J call TRBJ1-3, with a possible D match to TRBD1 (5 bases). Per the germline V gene, CDR1 is DFQATT and CDR2 is SNEGSKA (reference sequence). V shed 5 bases and J shed 2 bases, with 13 bases lying between them. The CDR3 length is 14 residues. For the CDR3, the DNA is TGCAGTGCTTCAAAACAGGATCCTGGAAACACCATATATTTT. Translated: CSASKQDPGNTIYF.

The rearrangement joins TRBV9 to TRBJ2-1, with D possibly matching TRBD2 (5 bases). There are 13 residues in the CDR3. Trimming removed 0 bases at V and 8 bases at J, with 9 bases between. Germline CDR1 is SGDLS and CDR2 is YYNGEE. In DNA, the CDR3 is TGTGCCAGCAGCGTAGCTTGGGGAGATGAGCAGTTCTTC. Amino acids: CASSVAWGDEQFF.

The chain carries TRBV19 and TRBJ1-1; D is uncertain. Per germline, CDR1 LNHDA and CDR2 SQIVND (reference sequence). V was trimmed by 6 bases and J by 1 base, leaving 9 bases between them. This CDR3 has 13 residues. The CDR3 is CASRPLKNTEAFF. The CDR3 DNA follows: TGTGCCAGTAGACCCCTTAAGAACACTGAAGCTTTCTTT.

The chain recombines TRBV4-2 with TRBJ1-2; D unresolved. The CDR3 contains 15 residues. The germline gives CDR1 LGHNA, CDR2 YNFKEQ. V shed 0 bases and J shed 7 bases, with 15 bases lying between them. CDR3 coding DNA: TGTGCCAGCAGCCAAGATAGGAACTTTCGAGGTGGCTACACCTTC. Its translation is CASSQDRNFRGGYTF.

This clonotype has only a few counts. The chain links TRBV5-4 to TRBJ2-1; D remains ambiguous. V was trimmed by 3 bases and J by 0 bases, leaving 13 bases between them. Germline V gives CDR1 SGHNT, CDR2 YYREEE (reference sequence). This CDR3 has 16 amino acids. Written as DNA, the CDR3 is TGTGCCAGCAGCTGGGGAACCCAGCGCTCCTACAATGAGCAGTTCTTC. Its translation: CASSWGTQRSYNEQFF.

The CDR3 reads CASSFAESSYNEQFF. DNA for the CDR3: TGCGCCAGCAGCTTTGCAGAAAGCTCCTACAATGAGCAGTTCTTC. The chain is built from TRBV5-1 and TRBJ2-1, with D unclear. The V gene lost 2 bases and the J gene lost 0 bases, with 9 bases spanning the gap. Germline V gene sequence: CDR1 SGHRS, CDR2 YFSETQ. The CDR3 length is 15 residues.

The V call is TRBV6-1, the J call TRBJ2-1, with 10 nucleotides matching TRBD2. Germline CDR1 reads MNHNS; CDR2 reads SASEGT. With V trimmed by 7 bases and J by 3 bases, 9 bases remained unmatched. The CDR3 is 16 residues long. DNA for the CDR3: TGTGCCAGCACCACTATAGCGGGAGGCAACTACAATGAGCAGTTCTTC. This encodes CASTTIAGGNYNEQFF.

This chain uses TRBV27 with TRBJ1-1; D is uncertain. CDR1 and CDR2 from the germline V gene are MNHEY and SMNVEV (reference sequence). V lost 2 bases and J lost 0, with 7 bases in between. CDR3 length equals 14 residues. CDR3 amino acids: CASSLREMNTEAFF. CDR3 nucleotide sequence: TGTGCCAGCAGTTTACGCGAAATGAACACTGAAGCTTTCTTT.

J is TRBJ2-3 and V is TRBV20-1; D perhaps matches TRBD2 (5 bases). V lost 1 base, J lost 0 bases, and 8 bases lay in between. Germline CDR1 reads DFQATT; CDR2 reads SNEGSKA (reference sequence). This CDR3 has 14 residues. The DNA of the CDR3 is TGCAGTGCTAGAGGAACTAGAAGCACAGATACGCAGTATTTT. Its protein is CSARGTRSTDTQYF.

The gene calls are TRBV28 and TRBJ2-7; 12 nucleotides align to TRBD2. Trimming at V came to 5 bases and at J to 0 bases, leaving 5 bases not matched to a gene. This CDR3 has 16 residues. Germline V gene lookup returns CDR1 MDHEN and CDR2 SYDVKM. DNA of the CDR3: TGTGCCAGCAGTACCCCGACTAGCGGGAGCTCCTACGAGCAGTACTTC. Its translation is CASSTPTSGSSYEQYF.

The chain links TRBV14 to TRBJ2-7, with 7 bases identical to TRBD2. V lost 2 bases to trimming and J lost 6 bases; unmatched junction nucleotides: 10. This CDR3 is built from 15 residues. Per germline, CDR1 SGHDN and CDR2 FVKESK. In DNA form, the CDR3 reads TGTGCCAGCAGCCAACACCCCATAGCGGGTATCGAGCAGTACTTC. Protein product: CASSQHPIAGIEQYF.